These T cell receptor beta chains were read from a single sample in a study of long-term antiretroviral therapy in people with HIV. Only in-frame clones appear in the TCRdb table, and some are missing; sequencing was by immunoSEQ multiplex PCR. The data contain under 30,000 clones, 65% to 85% of them seen just once; the ten biggest clones take up about 10%. This sample comprised unsorted PBMCs, obtained 0.8 years before starting antiretroviral therapy. These receptors were obtained from a man aged 18 to 35 with HIV. Each CDR3 is given with its conserved first and last residue. The D gene is left open where the match is weak.

-,TRBV30,TRBJ2-6,13,CAWSFTGANVLTF,TGTGCCTGGAGTTTTACTGGGGCCAACGTCCTGACTTTC
-,TRBV6-5,TRBJ2-1,14,CASSRLGKNNEQFF,TGTGCCAGCAGTAGACTGGGGAAAAACAATGAGCAGTTCTTC
-,TRBV13,TRBJ1-4,13,CASSLGRNEKLFF,TGTGCCAGCAGCTTAGGCAGGAATGAAAAACTGTTTTTT
-,TRBV5-1,TRBJ2-1,8,CASSLEFF,TGCGCCAGCAGCTTGGAGTTCTTC
TRBD2,TRBV12-5,TRBJ2-7,15,CASGLVRGGRNEQYF,TGTGCTAGTGGTTTGGTCCGGGGGGGTAGGAACGAGCAGTACTTC
TRBD1,TRBV28,TRBJ1-2,15,CASGSPTEGGGGYTF,TGTGCCAGCGGCTCCCCGACCGAAGGGGGCGGCGGCTACACCTTC
-,TRBV27,TRBJ2-1,15,CASSRGVDSYNEQFF,TGTGCCAGCAGTCGTGGGGTGGACTCCTACAATGAGCAGTTCTTC
-,TRBV29-1,TRBJ1-1,12,CSVVEGYTEAFF,TGCAGCGTTGTCGAGGGGTACACTGAAGCTTTCTTT
TRBD1,TRBV7-2,TRBJ1-5,16,CASSLAGTGLEWPQHF,TGTGCCAGCAGCTTAGCCGGGACAGGACTGGAGTGGCCCCAGCATTTT
TRBD1,TRBV7-2,TRBJ1-2,16,CASSYGQASQLYGYTF,TGTGCCAGCAGCTACGGACAGGCTAGTCAACTATATGGCTACACCTTC
-,TRBV27,TRBJ2-2,14,CASSGLPPGGELFF,TGTGCCAGCAGTGGACTACCCCCGGGCGGGGAGCTGTTTTTT
-,TRBV18,TRBJ1-4,16,CASSPGTGATNEKLFF,TGTGCCAGCTCACCGGGAACAGGAGCAACTAATGAAAAACTGTTTTTT
-,TRBV18,TRBJ2-7,15,CASSPVGPGGDGQYF,TGTGCCAGCTCACCAGTGGGACCCGGAGGGGATGGGCAGTACTTC
TRBD1,TRBV5-6,TRBJ2-7,17,CASSVSPDRESGYEQYF,TGTGCCAGCAGCGTATCTCCTGACAGGGAGTCCGGCTACGAGCAGTACTTC
-,TRBV27,TRBJ2-7,15,CASSLKGSNSNEQYF,TGTGCCAGCAGTTTAAAAGGAAGTAATAGCAACGAGCAGTACTTC
-,TRBV12-5,TRBJ2-5,11,CASGSGLSQYF,TGTGCTAGTGGTTCGGGACTCTCCCAGTACTTC
TRBD1,TRBV10-3,TRBJ1-1,13,CAIQGQMNTEAFF,TGTGCCATCCAGGGACAGATGAACACTGAAGCTTTCTTT
TRBD1,TRBV4-2,TRBJ1-4,14,CASSRDRINEKLFF,TGTGCCAGCAGCCGGGACAGGATTAATGAAAAACTGTTTTTT
TRBD1,TRBV28,TRBJ1-5,15,CASSLEGAGNQPQHF,TGTGCCAGCAGTTTAGAGGGGGCGGGCAATCAGCCCCAGCATTTT